This is a list of T cell receptor beta chains from one sample in a study of T cell responses to AZD1222 COVID-19 vaccine. Assay used: immunoSEQ multiplex PCR; TCRdb lists only in-frame clones, some missing. Altogether about 130,000 clones are present, 75% to 90% being singletons, with the ten largest covering about 1.5%. The sample consisted of peripheral blood, taken on day 0 of AZD1222 vaccination. These receptors all come from an adult in good health. CDR3s include the opening cysteine and the closing phenylalanine or tryptophan. The D gene is left open where the match is weak.

j_call v_call cdr3_length d_call cdr3_nt cdr3_aa
TRBJ1-1 TRBV9 13 TRBD1 TGTGCCAGCAGCGCGTGGACAGGCACTGAAGCTTTCTTT CASSAWTGTEAFF
TRBJ2-7 TRBV6-1 15 - TGTGCCAGCAGTGAAGCCCTCGGGATTGGGAACGAGCAGTACTTC CASSEALGIGNEQYF
TRBJ2-5 TRBV5-1 15 TRBD1 TGCGCCAGCAGCTCTACAGGGGGCTCCCAAGAGACCCAGTACTTC CASSSTGGSQETQYF
TRBJ2-1 TRBV3-1/TRBV3-2 14 - TGTGCCAGCAGCCAAGATAAGAGCTACAATGAGCAGTTCTTC CASSQDKSYNEQFF
TRBJ1-4 TRBV2 14 - TGTGCCAGCACCCCCCTTGGAACTAATGAAAAACTGTTTTTT CASTPLGTNEKLFF
TRBJ1-5 TRBV18 18 - TGTGCCAGCTCTTCACGGCAGGGGACTGGTTTAAGCAATCAGCCCCAGCATTTT CASSSRQGTGLSNQPQHF
TRBJ2-3 TRBV5-1 15 - TGCGCCAGCACCCTTCAGTCTCTTAGCACAGATACGCAGTATTTT CASTLQSLSTDTQYF
TRBJ2-2 TRBV5-1 15 - TGCGCCAGCCGAGCCGGGACACCGAACACCGGGGAGCTGTTTTTT CASRAGTPNTGELFF
TRBJ2-1 TRBV15 14 - TGTGCCACCAGCAGAGGAGGAAACTACAATGAGCAGTTCTTC CATSRGGNYNEQFF
TRBJ1-2 TRBV10-3 15 TRBD1 TGTGCCATCACCGACAGGGGGCGAGGGGGGAATGGCTACACCTTC CAITDRGRGGNGYTF
TRBJ2-2 TRBV14 15 - TGTGCCAGCAGCCGGGGGGCTCCGGCCACCGGGGAGCTGTTTTTT CASSRGAPATGELFF
TRBJ1-1 TRBV5-1 12 - TGCGCCAGCAGTGACCCGAACACTGAAGCTTTCTTT CASSDPNTEAFF
TRBJ1-5 TRBV3-1/TRBV3-2 15 - TGTGCCAGCAGCCAGACGTTATCGGCGAATCAGCCCCAGCATTTT CASSQTLSANQPQHF
TRBJ2-1 TRBV11-2 16 - TGTGCCAGCAGCTTAATGGGACTTGCAAAATACAATGAGCAGTTCTTC CASSLMGLAKYNEQFF
TRBJ1-1 TRBV2 15 - TGTGCCAGCACCCAAACAGGGAGTCGGGCCACTGAAGCTTTCTTT CASTQTGSRATEAFF
TRBJ1-2 TRBV30 14 TRBD1 TGTGCCTGGAAAAAACAGGGGGCGTCGGAAGGCTACACCTTC CAWKKQGASEGYTF
TRBJ2-3 TRBV4-1 18 TRBD2 TGCGCCAGCAGCCAAGAGGGACTAGCGGGGGGACCAGGAGATACGCAGTATTTT CASSQEGLAGGPGDTQYF
TRBJ2-3 TRBV7-3 17 TRBD2 TGTGCCAGCAGCTTGATAAATAGCGGGGGGTTTGGTGATACGCAGTATTTT CASSLINSGGFGDTQYF
TRBJ1-1 TRBV6-4 19 TRBD1 TGTGCCAGCAGTGACCCTCCACTTGACAGGGGGCTCATGGACACTGAAGCTTTCTTT CASSDPPLDRGLMDTEAFF
TRBJ1-6 TRBV5-4 14 TRBD1 TGTGCCAGCAGCATCGGACAGGGGAATTCACCCCTCCACTTT CASSIGQGNSPLHF
TRBJ2-1 TRBV5-1 12 - TGCGCCAGCAACTTGGGGTACCGGGAGCAGTTCTTC CASNLGYREQFF
TRBJ2-1 TRBV6-2/TRBV6-3 15 TRBD2 TGTGCCAGCAGTTCCCTAGCGGGGGTTCGCAATGAGCAGTTCTTC CASSSLAGVRNEQFF
TRBJ2-3 TRBV13 21 TRBD2 TGTGCCAGCAGCTTAGGCCTAACGTGGCTAGCGGACCCCCCTAGCACAGATACGCAGTATTTT CASSLGLTWLADPPSTDTQYF
TRBJ1-5 TRBV28 14 - TGTGCCAGCAGAGACCCTTATAGCAATCAGCCCCAGCATTTT CASRDPYSNQPQHF
TRBJ2-7 TRBV19 12 - TGTGCCAGTAGCCCAGACAGCTACGAGCAGTACTTC CASSPDSYEQYF
TRBJ1-1 TRBV7-8 15 - TGTGCCAGCAGCTTAGGACAGACACTGAACACTGAAGCTTTCTTT CASSLGQTLNTEAFF